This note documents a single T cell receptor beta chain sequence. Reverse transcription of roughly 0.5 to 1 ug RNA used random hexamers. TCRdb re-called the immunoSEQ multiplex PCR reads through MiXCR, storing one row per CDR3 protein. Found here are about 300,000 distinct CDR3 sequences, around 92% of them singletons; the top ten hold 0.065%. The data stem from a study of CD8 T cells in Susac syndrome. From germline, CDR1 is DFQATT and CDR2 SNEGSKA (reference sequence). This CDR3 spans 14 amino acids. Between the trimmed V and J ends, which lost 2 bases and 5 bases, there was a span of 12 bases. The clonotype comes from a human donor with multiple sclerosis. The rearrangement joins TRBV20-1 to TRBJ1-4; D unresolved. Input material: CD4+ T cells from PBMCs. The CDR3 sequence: CSARTQDGNEKLFF. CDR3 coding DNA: TGCAGTGCTAGAACCCAGGACGGAAATGAAAAACTGTTTTTT.